This T cell receptor beta chain was observed in a study of T cell changes during pregnancy in multiple sclerosis. Repertoires were generated with immunoSEQ multiplex PCR, while TCRdb's copy carries only in-frame clones and drops some. Of tens of thousands of clones in the sample, more than 70% are singletons; the top ten hold approximately 5%. The CDR3 is made up of 16 amino acids. The V gene's germline CDR1 is GTSNPN and CDR2 SVGIG (reference sequence). V dropped 2 bases and J dropped 1; count of bases not matched to a gene: 5. This clone was detected only once. This sample comprised CD8+ T cells from peripheral blood mononuclear cells, obtained in the first trimester of pregnancy. The gene calls are TRBV30 and TRBJ2-1, with TRBD2 matching over 10 bases. This TCR was recovered from a female donor with multiple sclerosis, enrolled in a pregnancy study. The CDR3 DNA sequence: TGTGCCTGGAGTTTTCTAGCGGGAGAGTCCTACAATGAGCAGTTCTTC. This gives the protein CAWSFLAGESYNEQFF.